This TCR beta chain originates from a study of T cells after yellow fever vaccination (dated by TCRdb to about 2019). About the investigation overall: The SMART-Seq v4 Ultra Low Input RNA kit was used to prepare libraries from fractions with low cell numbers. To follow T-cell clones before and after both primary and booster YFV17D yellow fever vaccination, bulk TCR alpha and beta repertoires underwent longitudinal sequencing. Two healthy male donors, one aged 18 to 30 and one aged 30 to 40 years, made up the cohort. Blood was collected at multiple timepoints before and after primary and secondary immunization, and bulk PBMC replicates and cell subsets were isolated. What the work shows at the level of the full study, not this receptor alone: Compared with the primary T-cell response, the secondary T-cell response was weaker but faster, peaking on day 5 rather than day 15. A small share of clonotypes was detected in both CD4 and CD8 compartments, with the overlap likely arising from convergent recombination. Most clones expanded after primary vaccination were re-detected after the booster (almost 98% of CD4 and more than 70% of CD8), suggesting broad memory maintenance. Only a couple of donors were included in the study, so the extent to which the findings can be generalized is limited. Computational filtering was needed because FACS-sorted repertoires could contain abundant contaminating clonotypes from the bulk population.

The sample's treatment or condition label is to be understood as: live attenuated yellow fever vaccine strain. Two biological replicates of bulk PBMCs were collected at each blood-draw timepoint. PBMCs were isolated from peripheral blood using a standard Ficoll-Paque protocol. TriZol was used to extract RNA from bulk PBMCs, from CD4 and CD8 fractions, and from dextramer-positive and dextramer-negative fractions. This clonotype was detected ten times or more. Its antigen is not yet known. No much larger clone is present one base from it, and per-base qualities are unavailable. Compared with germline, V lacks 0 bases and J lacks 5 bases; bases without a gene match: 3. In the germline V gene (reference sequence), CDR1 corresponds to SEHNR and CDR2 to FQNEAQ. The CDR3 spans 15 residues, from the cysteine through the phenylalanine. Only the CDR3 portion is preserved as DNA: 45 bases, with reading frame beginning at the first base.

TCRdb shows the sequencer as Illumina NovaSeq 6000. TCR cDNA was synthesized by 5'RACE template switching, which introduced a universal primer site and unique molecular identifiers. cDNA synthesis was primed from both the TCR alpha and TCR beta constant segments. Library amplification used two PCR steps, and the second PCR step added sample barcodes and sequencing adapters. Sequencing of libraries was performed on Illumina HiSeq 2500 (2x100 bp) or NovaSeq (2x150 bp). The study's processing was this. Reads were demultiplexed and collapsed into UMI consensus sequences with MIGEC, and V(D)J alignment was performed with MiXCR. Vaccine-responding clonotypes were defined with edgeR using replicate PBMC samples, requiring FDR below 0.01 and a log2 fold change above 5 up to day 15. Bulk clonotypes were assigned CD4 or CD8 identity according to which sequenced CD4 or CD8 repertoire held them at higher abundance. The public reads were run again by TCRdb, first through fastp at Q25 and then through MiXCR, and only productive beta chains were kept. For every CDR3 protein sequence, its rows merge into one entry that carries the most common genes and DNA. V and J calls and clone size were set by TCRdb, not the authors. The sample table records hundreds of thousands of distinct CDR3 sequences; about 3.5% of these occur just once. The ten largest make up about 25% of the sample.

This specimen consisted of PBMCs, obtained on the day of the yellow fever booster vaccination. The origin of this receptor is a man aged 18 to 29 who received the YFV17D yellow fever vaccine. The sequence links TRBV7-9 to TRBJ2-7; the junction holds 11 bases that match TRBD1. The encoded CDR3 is CASSLAGDRGDEQYF. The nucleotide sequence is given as TGTGCCAGCAGCTTAGCCGGGGACAGGGGGGACGAGCAGTACTTC.